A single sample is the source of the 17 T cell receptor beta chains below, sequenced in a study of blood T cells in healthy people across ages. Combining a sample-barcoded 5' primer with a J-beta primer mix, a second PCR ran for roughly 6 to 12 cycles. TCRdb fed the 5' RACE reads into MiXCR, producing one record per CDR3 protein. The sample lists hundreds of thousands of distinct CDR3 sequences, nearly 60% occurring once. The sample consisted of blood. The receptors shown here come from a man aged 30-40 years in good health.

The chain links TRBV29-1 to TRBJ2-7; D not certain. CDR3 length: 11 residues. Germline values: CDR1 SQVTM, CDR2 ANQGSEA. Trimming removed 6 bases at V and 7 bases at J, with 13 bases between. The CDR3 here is CSVVDSNEQYF. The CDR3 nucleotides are TGCAGCGTAGTGGATTCGAATGAGCAGTACTTC.

The CDR3 DNA reads TGTGCCAGCAGTTACTCGGGTAGCGGGGGCTACAATGAGCAGTTCTTC. Its protein product is CASSYSGSGGYNEQFF. This chain uses TRBV6-2 or TRBV6-3 with TRBJ2-1; TRBD2 matches 9 bases. The trim removed 0 bases at V and 3 bases at J, leaving 3 bases unmatched. Germline loops: CDR1 MNHEY, CDR2 SVGEGT. The CDR3 has 16 residues.

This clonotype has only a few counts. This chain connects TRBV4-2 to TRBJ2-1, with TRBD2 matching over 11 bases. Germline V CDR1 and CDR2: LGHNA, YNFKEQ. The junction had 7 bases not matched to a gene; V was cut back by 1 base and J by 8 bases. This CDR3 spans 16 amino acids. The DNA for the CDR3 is TGTGCCAGCAGCCAAGCTGGGGCTAGCGGGGGGTATGAGCAGTTCTTC. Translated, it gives CASSQAGASGGYEQFF.

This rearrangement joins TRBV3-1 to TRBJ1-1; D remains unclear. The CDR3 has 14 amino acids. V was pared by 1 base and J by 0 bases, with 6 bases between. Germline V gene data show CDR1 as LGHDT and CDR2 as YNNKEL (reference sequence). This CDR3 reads CASSQGSLNTEAFF. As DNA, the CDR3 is TGTGCCAGCAGCCAAGGGTCCCTGAACACTGAAGCTTTCTTT.

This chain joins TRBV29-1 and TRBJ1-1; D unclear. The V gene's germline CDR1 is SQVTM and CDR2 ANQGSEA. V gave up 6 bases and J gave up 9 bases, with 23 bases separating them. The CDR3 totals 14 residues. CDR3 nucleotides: TGCAGCGTGATCGTCACGTTCCTAAGCGGACAAGCTTTCTTT. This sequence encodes CSVIVTFLSGQAFF. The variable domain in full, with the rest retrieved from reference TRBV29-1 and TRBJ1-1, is SAVISQKPSRDICQRGTSLTIQCQVDSQVTMMFWYRQQPGQSLTLIATANQGSEATYESGFVIDKFPISRPNLTFSTLTVSNMSPEDSSIYLCSVIVTFLSGQAFFGQGTRLTVV.

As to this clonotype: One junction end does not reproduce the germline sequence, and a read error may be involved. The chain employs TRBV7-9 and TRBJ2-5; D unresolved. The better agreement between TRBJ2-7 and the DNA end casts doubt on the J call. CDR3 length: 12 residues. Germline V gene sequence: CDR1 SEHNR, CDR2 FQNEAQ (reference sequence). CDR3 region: CARSSRFDEQYF. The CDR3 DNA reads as TGTGCCAGAAGCTCACGGTTCGACGAGCAGTACTTC.

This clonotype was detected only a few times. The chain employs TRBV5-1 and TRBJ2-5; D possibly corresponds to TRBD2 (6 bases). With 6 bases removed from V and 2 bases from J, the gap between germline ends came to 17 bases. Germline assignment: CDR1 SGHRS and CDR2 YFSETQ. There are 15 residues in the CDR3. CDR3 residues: CASIPGAGRQETQYF. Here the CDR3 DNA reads TGCGCCAGCATTCCTGGGGCGGGGCGACAAGAGACCCAGTACTTC.

The CDR3 DNA sequence: TGTGCCAGCAGTTCCTCCCAGGGAGGGGGCAATCACTATGGCTACACCTTC. Its translation: CASSSSQGGGNHYGYTF. The V and J genes are TRBV6-6 and TRBJ1-2, with 7 bases fitting TRBD1. Germline V gene sequence: CDR1 MNHNY, CDR2 SVGAGI (reference sequence). The trim removed 4 bases at V and 3 bases at J, leaving 14 bases unmatched. CDR3 size: 17 residues.

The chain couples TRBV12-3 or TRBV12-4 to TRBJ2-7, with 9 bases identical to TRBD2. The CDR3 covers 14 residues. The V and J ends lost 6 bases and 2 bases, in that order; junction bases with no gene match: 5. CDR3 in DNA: TGTGCCAGCAGAGTAGCGGGAGTGGCCTACGAGCAGTACTTC. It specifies CASRVAGVAYEQYF.

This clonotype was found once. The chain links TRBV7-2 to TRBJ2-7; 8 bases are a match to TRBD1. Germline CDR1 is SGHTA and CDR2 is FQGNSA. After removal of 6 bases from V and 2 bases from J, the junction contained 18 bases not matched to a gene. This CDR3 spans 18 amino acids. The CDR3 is CASSVDLLLGQEPYEQYF. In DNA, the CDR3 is TGTGCCAGCAGTGTCGATTTACTGTTGGGACAGGAGCCCTACGAGCAGTACTTC.

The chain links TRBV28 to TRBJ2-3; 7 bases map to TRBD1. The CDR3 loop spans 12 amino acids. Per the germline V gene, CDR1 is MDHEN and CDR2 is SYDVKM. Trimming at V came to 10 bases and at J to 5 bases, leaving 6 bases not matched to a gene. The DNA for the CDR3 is TGTGCCACAGACAGGGCTAGAGATACGCAGTATTTT. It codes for CATDRARDTQYF.

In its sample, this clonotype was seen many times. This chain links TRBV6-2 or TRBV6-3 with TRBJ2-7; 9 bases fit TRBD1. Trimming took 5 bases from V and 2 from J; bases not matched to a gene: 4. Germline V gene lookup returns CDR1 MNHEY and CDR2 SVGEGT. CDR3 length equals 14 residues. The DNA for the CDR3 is TGTGCCAGCAGTCCACAGGGGGCGGCCTACGAGCAGTACTTC. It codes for CASSPQGAAYEQYF.

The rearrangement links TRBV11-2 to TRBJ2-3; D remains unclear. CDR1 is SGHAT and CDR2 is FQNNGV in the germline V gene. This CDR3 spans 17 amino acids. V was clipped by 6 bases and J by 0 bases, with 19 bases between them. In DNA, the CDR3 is TGTGCCAGCAGGGAATCGCCGTGGTCCACTAGCACAGATACGCAGTATTTT. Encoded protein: CASRESPWSTSTDTQYF.

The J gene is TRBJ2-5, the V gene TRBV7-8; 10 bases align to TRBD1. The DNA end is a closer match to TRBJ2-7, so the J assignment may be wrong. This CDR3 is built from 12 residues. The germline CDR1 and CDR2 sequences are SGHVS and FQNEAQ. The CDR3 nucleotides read TGTGCCAGCAGTTGGACAGGGGGCGAGCAGTACTTC. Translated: CASSWTGGEQYF.

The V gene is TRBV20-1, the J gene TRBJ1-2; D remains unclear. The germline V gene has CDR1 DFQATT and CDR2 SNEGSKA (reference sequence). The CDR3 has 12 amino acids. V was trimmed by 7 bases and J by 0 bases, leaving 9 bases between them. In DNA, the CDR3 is TGCAGTGTGGACTTAGCTAACTATGGCTACACCTTC. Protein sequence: CSVDLANYGYTF.

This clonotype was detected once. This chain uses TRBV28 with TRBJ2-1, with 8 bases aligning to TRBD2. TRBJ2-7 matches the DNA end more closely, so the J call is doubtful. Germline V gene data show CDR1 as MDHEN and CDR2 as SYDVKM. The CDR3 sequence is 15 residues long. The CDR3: CASSPIAGPYNEQYF. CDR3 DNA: TGTGCCAGCAGTCCAATAGCGGGACCCTACAATGAGCAGTACTTC.

CDR3 DNA sequence: TGTGCCAGCTCGGGCCACCAAGAGACCCAGTACTTC. Encoded protein: CASSGHQETQYF. The genes are TRBV3-1 and TRBJ2-5; D uncertain. The CDR3 spans 12 residues. Trimming cost V 8 bases and J 0 bases, with 7 bases left between them. The germline V gene has CDR1 LGHDT and CDR2 YNNKEL (reference sequence).